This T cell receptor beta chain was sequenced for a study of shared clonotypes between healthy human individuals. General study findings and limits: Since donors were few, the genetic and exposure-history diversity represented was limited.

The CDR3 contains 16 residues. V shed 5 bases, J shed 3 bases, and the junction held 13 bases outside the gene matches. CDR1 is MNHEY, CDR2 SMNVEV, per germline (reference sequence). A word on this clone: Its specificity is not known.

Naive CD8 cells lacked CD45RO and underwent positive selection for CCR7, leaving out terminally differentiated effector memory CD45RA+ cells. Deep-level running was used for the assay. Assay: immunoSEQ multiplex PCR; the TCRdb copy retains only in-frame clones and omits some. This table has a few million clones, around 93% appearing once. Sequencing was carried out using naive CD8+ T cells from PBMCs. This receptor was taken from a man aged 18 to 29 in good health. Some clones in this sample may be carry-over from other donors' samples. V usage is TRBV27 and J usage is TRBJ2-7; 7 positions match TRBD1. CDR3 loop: CASSLSLGDRNYEQYF. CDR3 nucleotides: TGTGCCAGCAGTCTGTCTTTGGGGGACAGAAACTACGAGCAGTACTTC.